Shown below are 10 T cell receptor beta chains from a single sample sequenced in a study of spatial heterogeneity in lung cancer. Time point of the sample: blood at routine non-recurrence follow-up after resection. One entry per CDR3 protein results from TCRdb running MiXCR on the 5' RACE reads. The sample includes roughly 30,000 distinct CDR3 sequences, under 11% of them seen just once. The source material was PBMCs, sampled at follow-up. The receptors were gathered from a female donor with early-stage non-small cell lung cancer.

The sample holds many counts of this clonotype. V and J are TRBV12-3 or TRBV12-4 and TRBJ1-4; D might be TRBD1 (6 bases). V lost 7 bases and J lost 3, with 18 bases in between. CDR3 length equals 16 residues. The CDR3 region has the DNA TGTGCCAGCACTGTTTCCCAGGGGTGGGCTAATGAAAAACTGTTTTTT. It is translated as CASTVSQGWANEKLFF.

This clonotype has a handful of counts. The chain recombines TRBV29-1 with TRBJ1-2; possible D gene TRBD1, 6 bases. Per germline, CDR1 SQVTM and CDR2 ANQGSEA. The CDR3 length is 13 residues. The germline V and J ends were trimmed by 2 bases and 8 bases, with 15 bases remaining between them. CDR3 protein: CSVERQGFDGYTF. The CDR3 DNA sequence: TGCAGCGTTGAAAGGCAGGGGTTCGACGGCTACACCTTC.

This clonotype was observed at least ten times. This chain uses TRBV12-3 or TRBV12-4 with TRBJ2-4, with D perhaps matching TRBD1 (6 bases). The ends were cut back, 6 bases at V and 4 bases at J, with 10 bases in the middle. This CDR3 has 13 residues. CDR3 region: CASRETGKNIQYF. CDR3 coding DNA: TGTGCCAGCAGAGAAACAGGGAAAAACATTCAGTACTTC.

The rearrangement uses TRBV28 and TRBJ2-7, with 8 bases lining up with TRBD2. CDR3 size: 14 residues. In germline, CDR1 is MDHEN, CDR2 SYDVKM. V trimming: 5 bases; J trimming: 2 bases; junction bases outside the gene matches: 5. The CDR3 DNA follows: TGTGCCAGCAGTAAACTGGGACTAGCCTACGAGCAGTACTTC. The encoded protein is CASSKLGLAYEQYF.

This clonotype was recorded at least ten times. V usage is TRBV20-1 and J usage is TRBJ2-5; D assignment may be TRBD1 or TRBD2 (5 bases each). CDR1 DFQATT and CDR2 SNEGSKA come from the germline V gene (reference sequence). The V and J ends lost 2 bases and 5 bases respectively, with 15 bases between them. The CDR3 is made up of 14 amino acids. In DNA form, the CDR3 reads TGCAGTGCTAGATTTTTGAGGGGTAGGGAGACCCAGTACTTC. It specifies CSARFLRGRETQYF.

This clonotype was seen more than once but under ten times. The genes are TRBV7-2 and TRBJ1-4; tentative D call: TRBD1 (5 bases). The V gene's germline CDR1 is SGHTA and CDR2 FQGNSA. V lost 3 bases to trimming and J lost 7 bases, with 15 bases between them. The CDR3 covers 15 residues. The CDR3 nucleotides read TGTGCCAGCAGCTTGGGGCAATATAGAGGTGAAAAACTGTTTTTT. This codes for CASSLGQYRGEKLFF.

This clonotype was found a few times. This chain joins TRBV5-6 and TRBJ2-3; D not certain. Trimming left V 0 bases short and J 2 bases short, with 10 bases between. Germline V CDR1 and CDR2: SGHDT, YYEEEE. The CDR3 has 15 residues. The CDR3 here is CASSLAPEITDTQYF. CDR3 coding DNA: TGTGCCAGCAGCTTGGCCCCGGAGATCACAGATACGCAGTATTTT.

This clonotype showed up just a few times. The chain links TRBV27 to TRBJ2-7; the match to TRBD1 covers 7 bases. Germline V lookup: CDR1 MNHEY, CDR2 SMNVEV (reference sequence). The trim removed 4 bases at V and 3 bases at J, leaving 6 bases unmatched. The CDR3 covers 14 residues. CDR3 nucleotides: TGTGCCAGCAGTTCCTCCGGGACAGACTACGAGCAGTACTTC. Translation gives CASSSSGTDYEQYF.

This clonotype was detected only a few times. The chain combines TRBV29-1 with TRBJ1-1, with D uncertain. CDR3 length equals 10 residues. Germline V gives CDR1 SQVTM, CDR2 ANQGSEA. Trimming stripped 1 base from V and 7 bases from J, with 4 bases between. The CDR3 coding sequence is TGCAGCGTTGAAGTGGTTGAAGCTTTCTTT. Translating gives CSVEVVEAFF.

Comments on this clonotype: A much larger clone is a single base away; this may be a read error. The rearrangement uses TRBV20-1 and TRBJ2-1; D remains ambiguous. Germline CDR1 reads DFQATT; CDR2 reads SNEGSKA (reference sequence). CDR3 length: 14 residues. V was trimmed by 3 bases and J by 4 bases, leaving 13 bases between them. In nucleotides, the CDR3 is TGCAGTGCTAGGCCCGAAATACTTTACAATGAGCAGTTCTTC. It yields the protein CSARPEILYNEQFF.